This T cell receptor beta chain is from a study of spatial heterogeneity in lung cancer. As for the study in general: Taken at a median of approximately two years after resection, follow-up PBMC samples underwent sequencing when available.

TCRdb passed the 5' RACE reads through MiXCR, listing each CDR3 protein once. The data contain 51,000 or so distinct CDR3 sequences, 6.5% to 7.5% of them singletons. Time point given: blood at routine non-recurrence follow-up after resection. The input material, whole RNA from tumor, nontumor lung or frozen PBMC, was sequenced unsorted. The V gene's germline CDR1 is GTSNPN and CDR2 SVGIG (reference sequence). Trimming cost V 8 bases and J 5 bases, with 18 bases left between them. The CDR3 totals 13 residues. The clonotype was recovered from a female donor with early-stage non-small cell lung cancer. The gene calls are TRBV30 and TRBJ1-2; D gene ambiguous. The sequencing used PBMCs, collected at follow-up. The CDR3 sequence: CARKFRSEYGYTF. In nucleotides, the CDR3 is TGTGCCCGGAAATTTCGTTCCGAATATGGCTACACCTTC.